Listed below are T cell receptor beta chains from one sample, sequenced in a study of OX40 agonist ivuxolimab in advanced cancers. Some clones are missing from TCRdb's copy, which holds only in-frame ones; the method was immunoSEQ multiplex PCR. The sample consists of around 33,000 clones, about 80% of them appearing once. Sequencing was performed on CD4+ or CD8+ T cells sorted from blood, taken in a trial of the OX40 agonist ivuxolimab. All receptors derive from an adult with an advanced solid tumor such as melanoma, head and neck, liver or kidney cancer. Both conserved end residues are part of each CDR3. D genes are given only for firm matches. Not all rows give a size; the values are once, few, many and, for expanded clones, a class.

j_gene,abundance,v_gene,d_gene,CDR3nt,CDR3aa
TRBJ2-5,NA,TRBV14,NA,TGTGCCAGCAGCCAAGACGGGGGAGGAATTATGGAGACCCAGTACTTC,CASSQDGGGIMETQYF
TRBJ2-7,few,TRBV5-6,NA,TGTGCCAGCAGCACAAGGACAGCCTACCCCTACGAGCAGTACTTC,CASSTRTAYPYEQYF
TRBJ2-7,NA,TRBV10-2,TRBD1,TGCGCCAGCAGTGGCTTCAGTGGGGACAGGTTTTCCTACGAGCAGTACTTC,CASSGFSGDRFSYEQYF
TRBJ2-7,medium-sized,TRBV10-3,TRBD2,TGTGCCATCAGTGAGCGGGGGGACTCCTACGAGCAGTACTTC,CAISERGDSYEQYF
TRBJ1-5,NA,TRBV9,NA,TGTGCCAGCAGCGTAGACGGAAACGTCAATCAGCCCCAGCATTTT,CASSVDGNVNQPQHF
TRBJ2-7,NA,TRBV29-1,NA,TGCAGCGTTGAAGAACAGGGAACTAGTGACTACGAGCAGTACTTC,CSVEEQGTSDYEQYF
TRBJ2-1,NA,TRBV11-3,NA,TGTGCCAGCAGCCCGTCTGGGGCGAATGAGCAGTTCTTC,CASSPSGANEQFF
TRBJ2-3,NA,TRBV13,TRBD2,TGTGCCAGCAGCTTAGGCCTGAATAGCGGGACTCCCCGGGGAGATACGCAGTATTTT,CASSLGLNSGTPRGDTQYF
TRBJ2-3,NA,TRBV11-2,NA,TGTGCCAGCAGCTTAGTGGCAGGGGAGGGAGATACGCAGTATTTT,CASSLVAGEGDTQYF
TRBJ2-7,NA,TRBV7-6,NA,TGTGCCAGCAGCTTCTCCGGGGAGCAGTACTTC,CASSFSGEQYF
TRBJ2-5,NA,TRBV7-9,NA,TGTGCCAGCAGCTTAGCCTCGGTACTTTTGGAGACCCAGTACTTC,CASSLASVLLETQYF
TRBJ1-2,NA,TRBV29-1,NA,TGCAGCGTCCGTGGGGCGGGGGTAGGTTCGGACTATGGCTACACCTTC,CSVRGAGVGSDYGYTF
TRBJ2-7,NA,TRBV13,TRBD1,TGTGCCAGCAGCTTCGGGACAGGCGATGTGGACGAGCAGTACTTC,CASSFGTGDVDEQYF
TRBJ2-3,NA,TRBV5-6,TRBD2,TGTGCCAGCAGCCTGGGGGGGGTAGGCACAGATACGCAGTATTTT,CASSLGGVGTDTQYF
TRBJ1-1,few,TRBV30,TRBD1,TGTGCCTGGAGCATGGGACAGGGCCGTAACACTGAAGCTTTCTTT,CAWSMGQGRNTEAFF
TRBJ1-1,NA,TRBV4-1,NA,TGCGCCAGCAGCCAGGGGGAGGGGACTGAAGCTTTCTTT,CASSQGEGTEAFF
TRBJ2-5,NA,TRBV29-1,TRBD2,TGCAGCGTTGGCGGTAGCGGGGGAGTGGGTGAGACCCAGTACTTC,CSVGGSGGVGETQYF
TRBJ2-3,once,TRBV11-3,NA,TGTGCCAGCCGGGGCAGAGACACAGATACGCAGTATTTT,CASRGRDTDTQYF
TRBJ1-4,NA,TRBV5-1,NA,TGCGCCAGCAGCTTCGGGGAAACTAATGAAAAACTGTTTTTT,CASSFGETNEKLFF
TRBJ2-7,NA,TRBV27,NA,TGTGCCAGTTCTGGGCAGGGGGGAGTCGGAGGGTTGGAGCAGTACTTC,CASSGQGGVGGLEQYF
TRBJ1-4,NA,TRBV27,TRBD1,TGTGCCAGCAGCCTAGGACAGGGCCCGGCGACTAATGAAAAACTGTTTTTT,CASSLGQGPATNEKLFF
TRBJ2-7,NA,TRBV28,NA,TGTGCCAGCACCCTCGGCGGGGTTTTGGGCGAGCAGTACTTC,CASTLGGVLGEQYF
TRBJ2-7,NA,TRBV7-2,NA,TGTGCCAGCAGCATTGGAATAGACTACGAGCAGTACTTC,CASSIGIDYEQYF
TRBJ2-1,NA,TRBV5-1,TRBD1,TGCGCCAGCACAACCGGGACAGGGTCCAATGAGCAGTTCTTC,CASTTGTGSNEQFF
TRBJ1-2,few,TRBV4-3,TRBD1,TGCGCCAGCAGCCAAGATACCGGGACAGATTATGGCTACACCTTC,CASSQDTGTDYGYTF
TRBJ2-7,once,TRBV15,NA,TGTGCCACCTCGCGGGACAGTTCTACGGAGCAGTACTTC,CATSRDSSTEQYF
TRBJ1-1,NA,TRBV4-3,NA,TGCGCCAGCAGCCCCATACTCCCGGGCAGATATAACACTGAAGCTTTCTTT,CASSPILPGRYNTEAFF
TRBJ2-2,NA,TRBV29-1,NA,TGCAGCGTTGAAGAGGTGAACACCGGGGAGCTGTTTTTT,CSVEEVNTGELFF
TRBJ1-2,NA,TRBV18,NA,TGTGCCAGCTCACCTTTCCGTGGGGGAGAGGAAAATGGCTACACCTTC,CASSPFRGGEENGYTF
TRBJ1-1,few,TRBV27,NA,TGTGCCAGCAGTTTGGCGGGGAGGACTGAAGCTTTCTTT,CASSLAGRTEAFF
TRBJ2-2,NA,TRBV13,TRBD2,TGTGCCAGCAGCCCAGGGACTAGCGGGAACACCGGGGAGCTGTTTTTT,CASSPGTSGNTGELFF
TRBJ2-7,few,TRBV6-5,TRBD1,TGTGCCAGCAGTGATGACAGGGAAGGCGAGCAGTACTTC,CASSDDREGEQYF
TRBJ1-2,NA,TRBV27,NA,TGTGCCAGCTCCCCTATAGGGGGTCTAAACTATGGCTACACCTTC,CASSPIGGLNYGYTF
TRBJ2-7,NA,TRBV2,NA,TGTGCCAGCAGTTTTACCTACGAGCAGTACTTC,CASSFTYEQYF